A selection of T cell receptor beta chains follows, all from one sample in a study of blood T cell repertoires in COVID-19. TCRdb keeps only in-frame clones here, not all; method: immunoSEQ multiplex PCR. Of under 250,000 clones in the sample, 70% to 90% were seen once. The material sequenced was peripheral blood. The receptor source for this set is a man aged 45 to 65 with COVID-19, enrolled during active disease. The CDR3 runs from the conserved cysteine through the conserved F or W. A D gene is named only where the DNA matches it firmly. Rows give clone size only sometimes, using once, few, many, or a class for an expanded clone.

size,V,J,D,length,DNA,CDR3
-,TRBV6-5,TRBJ1-4,TRBD1,15,TGTGCCAGCAGGCCGACAGGGGCAGCTAATGAAAAACTGTTTTTT,CASRPTGAANEKLFF
-,TRBV2,TRBJ2-5,-,10,TGTGCCAGCAGTACCGGGACCCAGTACTTC,CASSTGTQYF
-,TRBV27,TRBJ1-4,TRBD1,17,TGTGCCAGCAGTATCCGTATACCGACAGGGAGAGCTGAAAAACTGTTTTTT,CASSIRIPTGRAEKLFF
-,TRBV6-4,TRBJ1-1,-,14,TGTGCCAGCAGTGAATCAGGGTTAAACACTGAAGCTTTCTTT,CASSESGLNTEAFF
-,TRBV7-8,TRBJ1-5,-,15,TGTGCCAGCAGCTATAGTGAGTCTTCGAATCAGCCCCAGCATTTT,CASSYSESSNQPQHF
-,TRBV11-1,TRBJ2-1,-,14,TGTGCCAGCAGCTTAGAGTCTGTAATCGGTGCGCGGTTCTTC,CASSLESVIGARFF
-,TRBV10-3,TRBJ2-5,-,15,TGTGCCATCAGTGGTGAAGCGGGTGCAGAAGAGACCCAGTACTTC,CAISGEAGAEETQYF
-,TRBV7-9,TRBJ1-4,TRBD1,18,TGTGCCAGCAGCTTTCGGACAGGGTGGGTCCCGGCTAATGAAAAACTGTTTTTT,CASSFRTGWVPANEKLFF
-,TRBV19,TRBJ2-2,-,18,TGTGCCAGTAGTATAGTTGGGCGGGAAGTGGGGAACACCGGGGAGCTGTTTTTT,CASSIVGREVGNTGELFF
-,TRBV29-1,TRBJ2-5,TRBD2,15,TGCAGCGTTGCTACTAGCGGGAGCACACAAGAGACCCAGTACTTC,CSVATSGSTQETQYF
once,TRBV10-3,TRBJ1-2,-,13,TGTGCCATCAGCGAGGGACACAACTATGGCTACACCTTC,CAISEGHNYGYTF
once,TRBV10-1,TRBJ2-3,TRBD2,16,TGCGCCAGCAGTGAGTCGATAGCGGGAGTGGTAGATACGCAGTATTTT,CASSESIAGVVDTQYF
-,TRBV9,TRBJ1-1,-,15,TGTGCCAGCAGCGTTAGTCCGGATTGGGCCACTGAAGCTTTCTTT,CASSVSPDWATEAFF
few,TRBV18,TRBJ1-5,TRBD1,14,TGTGCCAGCTCATTCGACAGGGGGGATCAGCCCCAGCATTTT,CASSFDRGDQPQHF
-,TRBV7-2,TRBJ2-1,TRBD2,16,TGTGCCAGCAGCTTCCCTGGGGGGGACCCCTACAATGAGCAGTTCTTC,CASSFPGGDPYNEQFF
few,TRBV6-2/TRBV6-3,TRBJ2-6,TRBD2,19,TGTGCCAGCAGTCCCGGCAGGACTAGCGGGAGAGGTGGGGCCAACGTCCTGACTTTC,CASSPGRTSGRGGANVLTF
few,TRBV4-1,TRBJ1-3,-,14,TGCGCCAGCAGCCAAGTCTACCGGGAGGACACCATATATTTT,CASSQVYREDTIYF
-,TRBV5-1,TRBJ2-3,-,14,TGCGCCAGCAGCTTGGACGGGGTCACAGATACGCAGTATTTT,CASSLDGVTDTQYF
-,TRBV6-5,TRBJ1-1,TRBD1,13,TGTGCCAGCAGGGACAGGGGGCTCACTGAAGCTTTCTTT,CASRDRGLTEAFF
-,TRBV5-4,TRBJ2-7,-,12,TGTGCCAGCAGCTTCCCGGGCTACGAGCAGTACTTC,CASSFPGYEQYF
-,TRBV5-1,TRBJ2-4,-,13,TGCGCCAGCAGCTTCGAGGGGGAAAACATTCAGTACTTC,CASSFEGENIQYF
few,TRBV3-1/TRBV3-2,TRBJ2-7,-,14,TGTGCCAGCAGCTTACAGGGAATTGGCTACGAGCAGTACTTC,CASSLQGIGYEQYF
-,TRBV19,TRBJ1-4,TRBD1,17,TGTGCCAGTAGTAGCAGGGGGAGTCGTTTCACTAATGAAAAACTGTTTTTT,CASSSRGSRFTNEKLFF
-,TRBV10-3,TRBJ2-2,TRBD2,14,TGTGCCACCCACCAGCGGGAGAACACCGGGGAGCTGTTTTTT,CATHQRENTGELFF
-,TRBV30,TRBJ2-7,-,15,TGTGCCTGGAGTGCAGGAATCCTTGCCACCTACGAGCAGTACTTC,CAWSAGILATYEQYF
once,TRBV6-5,TRBJ1-3,-,13,TGTGCCAGCAGCCAAGAGGCCAGAAACACCATATATTTT,CASSQEARNTIYF
-,TRBV7-3,TRBJ2-7,-,12,TGTGCCAGCAGACACAGAATATACGAGCAGTACTTC,CASRHRIYEQYF
-,TRBV4-1,TRBJ2-1,TRBD2,17,TGCGCCAGCAGCCAAGAGGTCCTAGCGGGGGCCTACAATGAGCAGTTCTTC,CASSQEVLAGAYNEQFF
-,TRBV29-1,TRBJ2-1,TRBD2,15,TGCAGTTCCAGGGGCGGCAGCGGGAGTATCTATGAGCAGTTCTTC,CSSRGGSGSIYEQFF
-,TRBV28,TRBJ2-1,TRBD2,15,TGTGCCAGCAGCGGGACTAGCGGGGGTAACAATGAGCAGTTCTTC,CASSGTSGGNNEQFF
-,TRBV5-1,TRBJ2-3,TRBD2,16,TGCGCCAGCAGCCCGACTAGCGGGGGGTCCACAGATACGCAGTATTTT,CASSPTSGGSTDTQYF
-,TRBV27,TRBJ2-1,TRBD2,17,TGTGCCAGCAGGACTGGGACTAGCGGTCAATACTACAATGAGCAGTTCTTC,CASRTGTSGQYYNEQFF
-,TRBV11-2,TRBJ2-2,-,13,TGTGCCAGCAGCTTGCAGTACACCGGGGAGCTGTTTTTT,CASSLQYTGELFF
-,TRBV18,TRBJ1-1,TRBD1,17,TGTGCCAGCTCACCCCCAGGGACAGGGGCGGTTGTAGGTGAAGCTTTCTTT,CASSPPGTGAVVGEAFF
-,TRBV4-3,TRBJ1-3,-,15,TGCGCCAGCAGCCCAGCGAGGATCTCTGGAAACACCATATATTTT,CASSPARISGNTIYF
-,TRBV7-6,TRBJ2-1,-,14,TGTGCCAGCAGCTTAGCATCGCAGGGGACGGAGCAGTTCTTC,CASSLASQGTEQFF
-,TRBV6-5,TRBJ2-7,TRBD2,14,TGTGCCAGCAGTTACGCGGGAGAAACCTACGAGCAGTACTTC,CASSYAGETYEQYF
-,TRBV6-5,TRBJ2-5,TRBD2,15,TGTGCCAGCAGTTACTCACTAGCGGTTAAAGAGACCCAGTACTTC,CASSYSLAVKETQYF
-,TRBV24-1,TRBJ1-1,TRBD1,15,TGTGCTCCTGACAGGGGGCAGGTTACGAACACTGAAGCTTTCTTT,CAPDRGQVTNTEAFF
-,TRBV5-5,TRBJ1-3,-,15,TGTGCCAGCAGCTTCGAGACTCACTCTGGAAACACCATATATTTT,CASSFETHSGNTIYF
-,TRBV14,TRBJ1-2,-,13,TGTGCCAGCAGCCAAGTCCCAGGCTATGGCTACACCTTC,CASSQVPGYGYTF
few,TRBV12-3/TRBV12-4,TRBJ2-2,-,13,TGTGCCAGCAGTTTACAGGACACCGGGGAGCTGTTTTTT,CASSLQDTGELFF
-,TRBV10-3,TRBJ2-1,TRBD2,19,TGTGCCATCAGTGAGGCCGGGACTAGCGGGGGCCATTCCTACAATGAGCAGTTCTTC,CAISEAGTSGGHSYNEQFF
-,TRBV18,TRBJ1-1,TRBD1,15,TGTGCCAGCTCACCCCCCGGGACAGGGTATACTGAAGCTTTCTTT,CASSPPGTGYTEAFF
-,TRBV2,TRBJ1-1,TRBD1,13,TGTGCCGGGGGGACAGAGATGAACACTGAAGCTTTCTTT,CAGGTEMNTEAFF
once,TRBV7-3,TRBJ2-3,TRBD2,15,TGTGCCAGCAGCCCGGGACTAGCGGACCGAGATACGCAGTATTTT,CASSPGLADRDTQYF
-,TRBV6-5,TRBJ2-2,TRBD1,14,TGTGCCAGCAGTTCCAGGGGGCGGGTCGGGGAGCTGTTTTTT,CASSSRGRVGELFF
-,TRBV4-3,TRBJ2-5,-,14,TGCGCCAGCAGCTTCGCCGGGGGCCAAGAGACCCAGTACTTC,CASSFAGGQETQYF